This TCR beta chain was obtained from a study of shared clonotypes between healthy human individuals. Overall study context: The cohort comprised a couple of women and a few men. Their ages spanned 18 to 49 years.

The V segment lost 5 bases and the J segment 6 bases; nucleotides outside the gene matches: 3. The CDR3 contains 13 residues. The germline gives CDR1 SEHNR, CDR2 FQNEAQ (reference sequence). Study findings and constraints: Larger estimated richness was generally recorded for naive subsets relative to memory subsets.

The table came from immunoSEQ multiplex PCR; TCRdb's copy has only in-frame clones and leaves some out. The data contain about 1,900,000 clones, approximately 94% of them seen just once; the ten biggest clones take up around 1.2%. Regarding this clone: Its antigen is not known.

Naive CD8 isolation took CD45RO-negative cells positively selected for CCR7 and excluded terminally differentiated effector memory CD45RA+ cells. The chain carries TRBV7-9 and TRBJ1-4; 7 bases match TRBD1. Sequencing used naive CD8+ T cells sorted from blood. This receptor was taken from a man between 18 and 35 years old in good health. CDR3 sequence reads: CASSDDRDEKLFF. The DNA of the CDR3 is TGTGCCAGCAGCGATGACAGGGATGAAAAACTGTTTTTT.